Below are 3 T cell receptor beta chains sequenced from a single sample in a study of blood T cell repertoires in COVID-19. Repertoires were generated with immunoSEQ multiplex PCR, while TCRdb's copy carries only in-frame clones and drops some. Among about 55,000 clones listed, about 84% were seen once. Input material: peripheral blood. The receptors derive from a woman over 75 with acute or convalescent COVID-19.

The V and J genes are TRBV3-1 (or the pseudogene TRBV3-2) and TRBJ1-6; 9 positions match TRBD1. This CDR3 has 16 amino acids. J gave up 10 bases and V 4 bases, and 11 bases lay outside the gene matches. Germline CDR1 is LGHDT and CDR2 is YNNKEL (reference sequence). For the CDR3, the DNA is TGTGCCAGCAGCCCTGCGGGACAGGGCCGGGGATCACCCCTCCACTTT. The encoded protein is CASSPAGQGRGSPLHF.

The CDR3 bases are TGTGCCAGCAGTTCACAGGGTTATGGGAGATACAACAATGAGCAGTTCTTC. It codes for CASSSQGYGRYNNEQFF. The chain combines TRBV27 with TRBJ2-1, with D perhaps TRBD1 (6 bases). V lost 4 bases and J lost 5, with 21 bases in between. The germline V gene encodes CDR1 MNHEY and CDR2 SMNVEV (reference sequence). The CDR3 runs 17 residues.

The chain joins TRBV19 to TRBJ2-3, with D possibly TRBD2 on 6 matching bases. The CDR3 runs to 16 residues. Trimming cost V 3 bases and J 11 bases, with 24 bases left between them. The germline V gene encodes CDR1 LNHDA and CDR2 SQIVND (reference sequence). This CDR3 is CASSIATGTALKRQYF. The CDR3 DNA follows: TGTGCCAGTAGTATCGCAACCGGGACTGCTTTAAAACGGCAGTATTTT.